This TCR beta chain was retrieved from a study of Ad26.COV2.S vaccination and SARS-CoV-2 variants. The CDR3 has 15 amino acids. The J segment lost 5 bases and the V segment lost 4 bases, leaving 8 bases of the junction unmatched. CDR1 is SGHDT and CDR2 is YYEEEE in the germline V gene. General study points: Spike-specific responses of CD8+ and CD4+ T cells were reported to display substantial breadth after vaccination.

As for treatment: roughly 20 received Ad26.COV2.S at low or high dose, single or two shots; five or six received placebo; per-sample allocation not given. Following the first vaccine or placebo injection, samples were taken on day 63. Vaccination employed an Ad26 vector expressing the Wuhan-strain SARS-CoV-2 spike. About this clone: Its antigen is as yet unknown.

Produced via immunoSEQ multiplex PCR; TCRdb's table is partial and in-frame only. The data show 400,000 to 450,000 clones, around nine tenths seen once. This sequence originates from a person between 18 and 59 years old who received the Ad26.COV2.S COVID-19 vaccine or a placebo. The input for sequencing was peripheral blood, taken in a trial of Ad26.COV2.S vaccine versus placebo. This rearrangement joins TRBV5-6 to TRBJ2-1; 8 nucleotides agree with TRBD2. The CDR3 region is CASSVMGLVNNEQFF. The CDR3 DNA reads as TGTGCCAGCAGCGTGATGGGACTAGTAAACAATGAGCAGTTCTTC.